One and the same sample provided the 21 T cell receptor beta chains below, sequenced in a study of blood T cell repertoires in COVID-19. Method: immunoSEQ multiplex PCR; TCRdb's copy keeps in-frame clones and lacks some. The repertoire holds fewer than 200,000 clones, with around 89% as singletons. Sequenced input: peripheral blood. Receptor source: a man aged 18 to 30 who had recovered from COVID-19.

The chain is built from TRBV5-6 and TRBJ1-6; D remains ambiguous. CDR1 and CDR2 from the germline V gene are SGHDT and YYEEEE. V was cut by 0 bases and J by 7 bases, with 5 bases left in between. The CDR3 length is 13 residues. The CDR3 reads CASSLARNSPLHF. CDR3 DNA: TGTGCCAGCAGCTTGGCACGGAATTCACCCCTCCACTTT.

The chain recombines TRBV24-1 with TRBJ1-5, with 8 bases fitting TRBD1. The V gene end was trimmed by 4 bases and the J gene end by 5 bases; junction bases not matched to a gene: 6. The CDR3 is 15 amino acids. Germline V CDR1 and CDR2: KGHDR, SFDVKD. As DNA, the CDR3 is TGTGCCACCAGTGACAATGGACAGGGCTATCAGCCCCAGCATTTT. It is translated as CATSDNGQGYQPQHF.

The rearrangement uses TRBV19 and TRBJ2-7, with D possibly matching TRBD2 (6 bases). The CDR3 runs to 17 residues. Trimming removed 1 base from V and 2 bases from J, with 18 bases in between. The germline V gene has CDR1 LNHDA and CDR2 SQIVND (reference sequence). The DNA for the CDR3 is TGTGCCAGTAGTATAGCAGCGGGCCAGGGTGTTACCTACGAGCAGTACTTC. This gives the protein CASSIAAGQGVTYEQYF.

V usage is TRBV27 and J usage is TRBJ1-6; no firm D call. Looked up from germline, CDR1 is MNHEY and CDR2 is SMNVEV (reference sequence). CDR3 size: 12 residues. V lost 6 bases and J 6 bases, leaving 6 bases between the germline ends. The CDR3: CASSLSNSPLHF. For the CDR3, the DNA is TGTGCCAGCAGCCTCTCTAATTCACCCCTCCACTTT.

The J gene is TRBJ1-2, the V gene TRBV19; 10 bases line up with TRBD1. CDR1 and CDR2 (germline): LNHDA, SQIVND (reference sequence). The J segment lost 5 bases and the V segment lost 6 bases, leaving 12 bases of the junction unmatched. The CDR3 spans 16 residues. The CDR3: CASSRSSGQGIYGYTF. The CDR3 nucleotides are TGTGCCAGTAGCAGATCCTCGGGACAGGGGATTTATGGCTACACCTTC. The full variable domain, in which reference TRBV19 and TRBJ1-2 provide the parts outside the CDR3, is DGGITQSPKYLFRKEGQNVTLSCEQNLNHDAMYWYRQDPGQGLRLIYYSQIVNDFQKGDIAEGYSVSREKKESFPLTVTSAQKNPTAFYLCASSRSSGQGIYGYTFGSGTRLTVV.

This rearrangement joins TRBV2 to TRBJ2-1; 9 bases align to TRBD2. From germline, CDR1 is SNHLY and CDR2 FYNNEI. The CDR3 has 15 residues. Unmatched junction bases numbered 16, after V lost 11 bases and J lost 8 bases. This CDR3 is CASDASGRWSDEQFF. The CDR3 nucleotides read TGTGCCTCCGATGCCAGCGGGAGGTGGAGCGATGAGCAGTTCTTC. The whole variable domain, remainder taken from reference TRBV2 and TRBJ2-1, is EPEVTQTPSHQVTQMGQEVILRCVPISNHLYFYWYRQILGQKVEFLVSFYNNEISEKSEIFDDQFSVERPDGSNFTLKIRSTKLEDSAMYFCASDASGRWSDEQFFGPGTRLTVL.

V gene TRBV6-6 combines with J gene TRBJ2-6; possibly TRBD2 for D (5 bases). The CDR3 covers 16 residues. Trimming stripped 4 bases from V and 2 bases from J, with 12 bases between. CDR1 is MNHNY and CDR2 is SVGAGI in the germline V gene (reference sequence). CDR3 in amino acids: CASSSSGVPGANVLTF. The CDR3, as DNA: TGTGCCAGCAGTTCATCCGGGGTGCCTGGGGCCAACGTCCTGACTTTC.

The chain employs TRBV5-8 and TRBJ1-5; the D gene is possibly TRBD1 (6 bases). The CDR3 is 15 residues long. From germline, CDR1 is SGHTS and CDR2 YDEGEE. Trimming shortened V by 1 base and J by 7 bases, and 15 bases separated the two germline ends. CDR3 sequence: CASSLIRGAVQPQHF. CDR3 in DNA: TGTGCCAGCAGCTTGATCAGGGGTGCGGTGCAGCCCCAGCATTTT.

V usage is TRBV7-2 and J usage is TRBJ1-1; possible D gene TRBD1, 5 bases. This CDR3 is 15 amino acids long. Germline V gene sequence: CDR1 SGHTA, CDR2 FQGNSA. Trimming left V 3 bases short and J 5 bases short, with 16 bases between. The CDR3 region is CASSFSGSKGTEAFF. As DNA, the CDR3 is TGTGCCAGCAGCTTTTCCGGGTCGAAGGGGACTGAAGCTTTCTTT.

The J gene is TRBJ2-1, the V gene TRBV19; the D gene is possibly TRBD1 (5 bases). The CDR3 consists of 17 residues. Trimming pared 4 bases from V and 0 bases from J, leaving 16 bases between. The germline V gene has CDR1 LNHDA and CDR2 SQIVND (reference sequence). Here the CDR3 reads CASSTRQSISSYNEQFF. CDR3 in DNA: TGTGCCAGTAGTACCCGACAGTCGATTAGCTCCTACAATGAGCAGTTCTTC.

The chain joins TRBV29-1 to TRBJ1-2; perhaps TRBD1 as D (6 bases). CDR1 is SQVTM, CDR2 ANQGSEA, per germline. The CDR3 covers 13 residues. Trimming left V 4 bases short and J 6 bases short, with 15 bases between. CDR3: CSVVRGAVDGYTF. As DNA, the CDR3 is TGCAGCGTTGTTCGGGGGGCGGTTGATGGCTACACCTTC.

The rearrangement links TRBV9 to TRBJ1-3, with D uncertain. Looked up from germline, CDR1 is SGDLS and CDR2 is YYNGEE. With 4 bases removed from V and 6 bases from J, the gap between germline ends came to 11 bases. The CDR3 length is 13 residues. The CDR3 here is CASSRIEANTIYF. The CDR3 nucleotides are TGTGCCAGCAGCCGCATTGAGGCAAACACCATATATTTT. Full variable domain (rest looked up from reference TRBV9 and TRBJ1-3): DSGVTQTPKHLITATGQRVTLRCSPRSGDLSVYWYQQSLDQGLQFLIQYYNGEERAKGNILERFSAQQFPDLHSELNLSSLELGDSALYFCASSRIEANTIYFGEGSWLTVV.

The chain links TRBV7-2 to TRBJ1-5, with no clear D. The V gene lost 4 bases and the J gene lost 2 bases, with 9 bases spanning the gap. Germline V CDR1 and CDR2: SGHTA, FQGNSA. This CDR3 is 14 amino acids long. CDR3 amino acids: CASSSSGGNQPQHF. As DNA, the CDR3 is TGTGCCAGCAGCTCCTCCGGGGGCAATCAGCCCCAGCATTTT.

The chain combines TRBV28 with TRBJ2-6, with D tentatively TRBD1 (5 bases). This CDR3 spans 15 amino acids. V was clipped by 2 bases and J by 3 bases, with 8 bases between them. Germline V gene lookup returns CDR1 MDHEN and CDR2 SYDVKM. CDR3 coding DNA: TGTGCCAGCAGTTTAACAGGAAATGGGGCCAACGTCCTGACTTTC. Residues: CASSLTGNGANVLTF.

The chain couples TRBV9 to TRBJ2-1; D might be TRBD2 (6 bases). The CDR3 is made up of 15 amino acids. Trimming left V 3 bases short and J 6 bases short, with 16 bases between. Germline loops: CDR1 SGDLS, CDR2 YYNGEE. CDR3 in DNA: TGTGCCAGCAGCGACGGGACTGCGCCGCTCAATGAGCAGTTCTTC. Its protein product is CASSDGTAPLNEQFF.

CDR3 sequence reads: CASNGATNEKLFF. In DNA, the CDR3 is TGTGCCAGCAACGGTGCAACTAATGAAAAACTGTTTTTT. The chain employs TRBV28 and TRBJ1-4; no clear D gene. Trimming cost V 7 bases and J 0 bases, with 6 bases left between them. Germline V lookup: CDR1 MDHEN, CDR2 SYDVKM. CDR3 length: 13 amino acids.

CDR3 residues: CASSVIENEQFF. In nucleotides, the CDR3 is TGTGCCAGCAGTGTTATAGAGAATGAGCAGTTCTTC. The V gene is TRBV2, the J gene TRBJ2-1; D is undetermined. The CDR3 loop spans 12 amino acids. V lost 4 bases and J lost 7, with 8 bases in between. Germline-derived CDR1 and CDR2 are SNHLY and FYNNEI.

The DNA of the CDR3 is TGTGCCAGCAGCCAAGGCAGGGGGCTTTGGAATGAGCAGTTCTTC. Translated: CASSQGRGLWNEQFF. V is TRBV3-1 (or the pseudogene TRBV3-2) and J is TRBJ2-1; TRBD1 agrees at 8 bases. The V segment lost 1 base and the J segment 7 bases; nucleotides outside the gene matches: 6. The length of the CDR3 is 15 residues. CDR1 is LGHDT, CDR2 YNNKEL, per germline (reference sequence).

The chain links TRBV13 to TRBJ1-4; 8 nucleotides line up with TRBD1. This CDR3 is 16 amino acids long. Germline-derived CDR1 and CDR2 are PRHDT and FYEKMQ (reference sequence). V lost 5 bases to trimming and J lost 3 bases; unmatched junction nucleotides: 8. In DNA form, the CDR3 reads TGTGCCAGCAGCCTAAGCCAGGGGGCTTCTAATGAAAAACTGTTTTTT. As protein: CASSLSQGASNEKLFF.

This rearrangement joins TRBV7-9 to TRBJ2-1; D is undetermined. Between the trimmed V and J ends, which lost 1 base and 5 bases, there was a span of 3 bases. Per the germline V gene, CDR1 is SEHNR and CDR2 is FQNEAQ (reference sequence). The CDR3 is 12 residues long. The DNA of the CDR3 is TGTGCCAGCAGCTTAGTAAACAATGAGCAGTTCTTC. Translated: CASSLVNNEQFF. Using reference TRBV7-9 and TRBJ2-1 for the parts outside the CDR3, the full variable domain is DTGVSQNPRHKITKRGQNVTFRCDPISEHNRLYWYRQTLGQGPEFLTYFQNEAQLEKSRLLSDRFSAERPKGSFSTLEIQRTEQGDSAMYLCASSLVNNEQFFGPGTRLTVL.

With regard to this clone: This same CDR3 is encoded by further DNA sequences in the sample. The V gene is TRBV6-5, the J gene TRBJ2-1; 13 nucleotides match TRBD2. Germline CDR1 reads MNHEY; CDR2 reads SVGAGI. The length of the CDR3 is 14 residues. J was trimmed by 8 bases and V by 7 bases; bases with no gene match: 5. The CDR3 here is CASKTSGRADEQFF. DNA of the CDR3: TGTGCCAGCAAAACTAGCGGGAGGGCGGATGAGCAGTTCTTC.